These 24 T cell receptor beta chains were all obtained from the same sample, sequenced in a study of patients and donors after allogeneic stem cell transplantation. TCRdb ran MiXCR on the RT-PCR reads and lists one entry per CDR3 protein. This sample has over 130,000 distinct CDR3 sequences; approximately 37% occur once, and the top ten carry around 50%. The source material was blood, either unsorted or a sorted T cell fraction (not recorded which). These receptor sequences come from a human donor who was either an allogeneic HSCT recipient or a stem cell or donor lymphocyte infusion donor (not recorded which). It is not recorded whose cells these are; they may come from a transplant donor.

The chain links TRBV5-1 to TRBJ1-6, with 8 nucleotides matching TRBD1. CDR1 and CDR2 (germline): SGHRS, YFSETQ. V lost 5 bases to trimming and J lost 7 bases; unmatched junction nucleotides: 8. The CDR3 totals 15 residues. In DNA, the CDR3 is TGCGCCAGCAGACACGCCGGGACAGGCAATTCACCCCTCCACTTT. It codes for CASRHAGTGNSPLHF.

This clonotype was picked up many times. The V gene is TRBV9, the J gene TRBJ1-1; TRBD1 is a possible D gene (6 bases). Trimming took 0 bases from V and 3 from J, leaving 12 bases between them. The CDR3 has 15 residues. CDR1 is SGDLS, CDR2 YYNGEE, per germline. The CDR3 loop reads CASSVAGGRDTEAFF. The CDR3 DNA follows: TGTGCCAGCAGCGTAGCTGGGGGCAGGGACACTGAAGCTTTCTTT.

The rearrangement joins TRBV5-1 to TRBJ2-3; D is ambiguous. Trimming removed 4 bases from V and 7 bases from J, with 19 bases in between. CDR3 length equals 15 residues. Looked up from germline, CDR1 is SGHRS and CDR2 is YFSETQ. The CDR3 region has the DNA TGCGCCAGCAGCCCTGTCCTGGATTGGATTAATACGCAGTATTTT. Translation: CASSPVLDWINTQYF.

The chain carries TRBV6-6 and TRBJ2-3; the match to TRBD2 covers 10 bases. V shed 4 bases and J 2 bases; nucleotides not matched to a gene: 6. Per germline, CDR1 MNHNY and CDR2 SVGAGI (reference sequence). This CDR3 comprises 16 residues. The CDR3 DNA is TGTGCCAGCAGTTCCAGACTAGCGGGCTTCACAGATACGCAGTATTTT. Protein product: CASSSRLAGFTDTQYF.

This clonotype has just one count. This chain uses TRBV7-2 with TRBJ2-1; 9 bases are shared with TRBD2. From germline, CDR1 is SGHTA and CDR2 FQGNSA. Germline trimming cut 5 bases from V and 10 bases from J; bases unmatched to any gene: 6. There are 13 residues in the CDR3. The CDR3 bases are TGTGCCAGCAGCGGCAACCTAGCGGGAGAGCAGTTCTTC. It encodes CASSGNLAGEQFF.

There are a few counts of this clonotype. The V call is TRBV20-1, the J call TRBJ1-5, with D possibly TRBD1 on 5 matching bases. V gave up 6 bases and J gave up 6 bases, with 15 bases separating them. The CDR3 has 13 amino acids. The germline gives CDR1 DFQATT, CDR2 SNEGSKA (reference sequence). The CDR3 region is CSASRVYGQPQHF. The CDR3 DNA follows: TGCAGTGCCTCCAGGGTATACGGTCAGCCCCAGCATTTT.

The chain recombines TRBV7-9 with TRBJ1-6; D is uncertain. Germline loops: CDR1 SEHNR, CDR2 FQNEAQ (reference sequence). Trimming cost V 3 bases and J 8 bases, with 11 bases left between them. The CDR3 spans 14 residues. The chain's CDR3 is CASSFGVNHSPLHF. CDR3 coding DNA: TGTGCCAGCAGCTTCGGCGTAAACCATTCACCCCTCCACTTT.

This chain uses TRBV5-5 with TRBJ2-7; D gene unclear. The CDR3 is made up of 15 amino acids. Germline CDR1 SGHKS, CDR2 YYEKEE (reference sequence). V lost 1 base, J lost 1 base, and 12 bases lay in between. The CDR3 region is CASSLHAYVSYEQYV. The CDR3 coding sequence is TGTGCCAGCAGCTTGCATGCGTACGTATCCTACGAGCAGTACGTC.

The rearrangement links TRBV7-8 to TRBJ2-1; D possibly uses TRBD1 or TRBD2 (5 bases each). The CDR3 contains 15 residues. Germline CDR1 is SGHVS and CDR2 is FQNEAQ. With 2 bases removed from V and 5 bases from J, the gap between germline ends came to 13 bases. The CDR3 DNA is TGTGCCAGCAGCTTAAGACCGGGACGTAACAATGAGCAGTTCTTC. It translates to CASSLRPGRNNEQFF.

This clonotype was recorded many times. The chain is built from TRBV24-1 and TRBJ1-2; unclear D gene. The V end lost 5 bases, the J end lost 4 bases, and 13 bases lay between the germline ends. The CDR3 runs to 14 residues. Germline lookup yields CDR1 KGHDR and CDR2 SFDVKD. Written as DNA, the CDR3 is TGTGCCACCAGTGGGCCCCGGGCCTCCTATGGCTACACCTTC. It codes for CATSGPRASYGYTF.

The chain combines TRBV11-2 with TRBJ2-5, with a possible D match to TRBD2 (6 bases). Germline CDR1 SGHAT, CDR2 FQNNGV. Trimming shortened V by 7 bases and J by 7 bases, and 10 bases separated the two germline ends. CDR3 size: 11 residues. CDR3 coding DNA: TGTGCCAGCACACTGGGGGGGACCCAGTACTTC. Translating it yields CASTLGGTQYF.

This chain uses TRBV12-3 or TRBV12-4 with TRBJ1-3; 7 bases align to TRBD1. V shed 5 bases and J 4 bases; nucleotides not matched to a gene: 5. CDR3 length: 14 amino acids. CDR3 in amino acids: CASSPTGVGNTIYF. CDR3 nucleotides: TGTGCCAGCAGTCCCACAGGGGTAGGAAACACCATATATTTT.

This clonotype has just one count. The rearrangement uses TRBV7-9 and TRBJ2-5, with 9 bases fitting TRBD2. Germline assignment: CDR1 SEHNR and CDR2 FQNEAQ (reference sequence). Germline trimming cut 2 bases from V and 6 bases from J; bases unmatched to any gene: 7. CDR3 size: 15 residues. The CDR3 loop reads CASSLSGLAGKTQYF. CDR3 bases: TGTGCCAGCAGCTTATCCGGGCTAGCGGGAAAGACCCAGTACTTC.

The rearrangement joins TRBV20-1 to TRBJ1-5; a possible D gene is TRBD1 (5 bases). Trimming stripped 3 bases from V and 3 bases from J, with 15 bases between. CDR1 is DFQATT, CDR2 SNEGSKA, per germline (reference sequence). The CDR3 covers 15 residues. CDR3: CSASFSGRPNQPQHF. The CDR3 coding sequence is TGCAGTGCTAGCTTCTCGGGACGGCCCAATCAGCCCCAGCATTTT.

V and J are TRBV20-1 and TRBJ1-2, with a weak D call TRBD1 (5 bases). V was clipped by 0 bases and J by 8 bases, with 13 bases between them. The CDR3 extends over 13 amino acids. Looked up from germline, CDR1 is DFQATT and CDR2 is SNEGSKA (reference sequence). The CDR3 coding sequence is TGCAGTGCTAGAGATTTCCGGGACCGGGGCTACACCTTC. Protein sequence: CSARDFRDRGYTF.

This clonotype was seen once. The chain uses TRBV24-1 and TRBJ2-5; no reliable D call. This CDR3 spans 13 amino acids. Trimming took 1 base from V and 3 from J, leaving 5 bases between them. Germline V CDR1 and CDR2: KGHDR, SFDVKD. The CDR3 sequence: CATSDFAEETQYF. The CDR3 DNA follows: TGTGCCACCAGTGATTTTGCCGAAGAGACCCAGTACTTC.

The chain recombines TRBV28 with TRBJ1-1, with D possibly matching TRBD1 (6 bases). The germline V gene has CDR1 MDHEN and CDR2 SYDVKM. This CDR3 spans 15 amino acids. With 7 bases removed from V and 5 bases from J, the gap between germline ends came to 20 bases. The CDR3 DNA reads as TGTGCCAGCACCCCTCCACAGGGTTTGGGAACTGAAGCTTTCTTT. This codes for CASTPPQGLGTEAFF.

This clonotype appeared a few times. The chain joins TRBV27 to TRBJ2-2, with a tentative D call TRBD1 (5 bases). The V end lost 2 bases, the J end lost 1 base, and 5 bases lay between the germline ends. CDR3 length: 14 residues. Germline CDR1 is MNHEY and CDR2 is SMNVEV (reference sequence). CDR3 residues: CASSLRGNTGELFF. Written as DNA, the CDR3 is TGTGCCAGCAGTTTAAGGGGGAACACCGGGGAGCTGTTTTTT.

This clonotype was seen a single time. This chain connects TRBV28 to TRBJ2-7; D is perhaps TRBD1 or TRBD2 (5 bases each). The CDR3 is 13 amino acids. The germline V gene has CDR1 MDHEN and CDR2 SYDVKM. Trimming pared 5 bases from V and 4 bases from J, leaving 12 bases between. Written as DNA, the CDR3 is TGTGCCAGCAGTAGAGGGGACGAGTACGAGCAGTACGTC. Translation: CASSRGDEYEQYV.

V usage is TRBV5-1 and J usage is TRBJ1-1; TRBD1 matches 9 bases. The J segment lost 5 bases and the V segment lost 5 bases, leaving 7 bases of the junction unmatched. The CDR3 is made up of 14 amino acids. Germline V gene data show CDR1 as SGHRS and CDR2 as YFSETQ. The CDR3 bases are TGCGCCAGCAGTTCCGGGACAGGGTCGACTGAAGCTTTCTTT. Residues: CASSSGTGSTEAFF. The variable domain in full, completed from reference TRBV5-1 and TRBJ1-1, reads KAGVTQTPRYLIKTRGQQVTLSCSPISGHRSVSWYQQTPGQGLQFLFEYFSETQRNKGNFPGRFSGRQFSNSRSEMNVSTLELGDSALYLCASSSGTGSTEAFFGQGTRLTVV.

V usage is TRBV9 and J usage is TRBJ2-1; a weak D match, TRBD2 (6 bases). Germline V gene sequence: CDR1 SGDLS, CDR2 YYNGEE. This CDR3 has 15 residues. V gave up 3 bases and J gave up 2 bases, with 12 bases separating them. The CDR3 reads CASSGGTGTYNEQFF. DNA for the CDR3: TGTGCCAGCAGCGGAGGGACTGGGACCTACAATGAGCAGTTCTTC.

The gene calls are TRBV15 and TRBJ2-7; the D gene is possibly TRBD1 (6 bases). V lost 6 bases, J lost 2 bases, and 14 bases lay in between. Germline V gives CDR1 LNHNV, CDR2 YYDKDF (reference sequence). This CDR3 is 14 amino acids long. CDR3 bases: TGTGCCACCAGACCCGAGGGGGTACCCTACGAGCAGTACTTC. Translating it yields CATRPEGVPYEQYF.

The sample holds a few counts of this clonotype. The CDR3 loop is CASSLGFNEKLFF. In nucleotides, the CDR3 is TGTGCCAGCAGCTTAGGGTTTAATGAAAAACTGTTTTTT. V usage is TRBV7-8 and J usage is TRBJ1-4; D gene uncertain. Looked up from germline, CDR1 is SGHVS and CDR2 is FQNEAQ. The V gene lost 1 base and the J gene lost 4 bases, with 4 bases spanning the gap. There are 13 residues in the CDR3.

The chain couples TRBV12-3 or TRBV12-4 to TRBJ1-2; D unclear. Trimming took 3 bases from V and 1 from J, leaving 6 bases between them. CDR3 length: 13 amino acids. The CDR3 spells CASSFLLNYGYTF. CDR3 DNA sequence: TGTGCCAGCAGTTTTTTGCTTAACTATGGCTACACCTTC.